Below are 24 T cell receptor beta chains sequenced from a single sample in a study of blood T cell repertoires in COVID-19. Method: immunoSEQ multiplex PCR; TCRdb's copy keeps in-frame clones and lacks some. The data hold roughly 34,000 clones, with around 90% observed a single time. What was sequenced was peripheral blood. The receptors shown here come from a human donor with active COVID-19. The donor label of this sample is uncertain.

The CDR3 here is CASSSGGVGNTEAFF. For the CDR3, the DNA is TGTGCCAGCAGCTCGGGAGGAGTCGGGAACACTGAAGCTTTCTTT. This rearrangement joins TRBV5-8 to TRBJ1-1; unclear D gene. V was clipped by 3 bases and J by 1 base, with 13 bases between them. This CDR3 region has 15 residues. The V gene's germline CDR1 is SGHTS and CDR2 YDEGEE.

The chain uses TRBV12-5 and TRBJ1-1; tentative D call: TRBD1 (6 bases). The CDR3 is made up of 12 amino acids. CDR1 is LGHNT, CDR2 FRNRAP, per germline. Trimming removed 3 bases from V and 5 bases from J, with 7 bases in between. CDR3 sequence: CASGLGGTEAFF. The CDR3 bases are TGTGCTAGTGGTTTAGGGGGTACTGAAGCTTTCTTT.

The chain is built from TRBV12-5 and TRBJ1-1; a possible D gene is TRBD1 (5 bases). Germline CDR1 and CDR2: LGHNT and FRNRAP. The CDR3 is made up of 13 amino acids. Trimming took 4 bases from V and 6 from J, leaving 12 bases between them. CDR3 bases: TGTGCTAGTGGTTCCCCGGGGGTGGCTGAAGCTTTCTTT. Residues: CASGSPGVAEAFF.

The V gene is TRBV29-1, the J gene TRBJ2-1; D is unresolved. The germline V and J ends were trimmed by 6 bases and 4 bases, with 16 bases remaining between them. CDR3 size: 14 residues. The germline V gene encodes CDR1 SQVTM and CDR2 ANQGSEA. CDR3 amino acids: CSVLRFGLYNEQFF. The CDR3 bases are TGCAGCGTCCTCAGGTTTGGCCTTTACAATGAGCAGTTCTTC.

This rearrangement joins TRBV15 to TRBJ2-3; a possible D gene is TRBD1 (7 bases). The CDR3 extends over 15 amino acids. Germline CDR1 LNHNV, CDR2 YYDKDF (reference sequence). Trimming took off 6 bases at V and 2 bases at J, with 15 bases between the two ends. The CDR3 bases are TGTGCCACCAGTGGGGGGACAGTCTACACAGATACGCAGTATTTT. This gives the protein CATSGGTVYTDTQYF.

This chain links TRBV9 with TRBJ2-5; D uncertain. Germline loops: CDR1 SGDLS, CDR2 YYNGEE. V gave up 1 base and J gave up 1 base, with 11 bases separating them. The CDR3 contains 15 residues. CDR3 residues: CASSVSQGGQETQYF. DNA for the CDR3: TGTGCCAGCAGCGTATCTCAAGGCGGCCAAGAGACCCAGTACTTC.

The CDR3 nucleotides are TGTGCCAGCAGCTTCTTCGGGACTAGCGGATCGTCCTACGAGCAGTACTTC. Translated: CASSFFGTSGSSYEQYF. V is TRBV5-6 and J is TRBJ2-7, with 11 nucleotides matching TRBD2. V dropped 2 bases and J dropped 1; count of bases not matched to a gene: 8. Germline V gene sequence: CDR1 SGHDT, CDR2 YYEEEE. This CDR3 has 17 residues.

This chain links TRBV2 with TRBJ2-1; 8 bases line up with TRBD1. The CDR3 contains 14 residues. Looked up from germline, CDR1 is SNHLY and CDR2 is FYNNEI. V gave up 8 bases and J gave up 2 bases; unmatched junction bases: 5. CDR3 residues: CASRQGRTYNEQFF. The DNA for the CDR3 is TGTGCCAGCCGACAGGGGAGGACCTACAATGAGCAGTTCTTC.

The chain joins TRBV6-5 to TRBJ2-1, with unresolved D. This CDR3 region has 14 residues. Trimming left V 4 bases short and J 2 bases short, with 9 bases between. Germline V lookup: CDR1 MNHEY, CDR2 SVGAGI. CDR3 sequence reads: CASSFFGAYNEQFF. Here the CDR3 DNA reads TGTGCCAGCAGTTTCTTTGGAGCCTACAATGAGCAGTTCTTC.

The CDR3 DNA is TGTGCCAGCAGTTTAGGGACAGGGGTTAATCAGCCCCAGCATTTT. Amino acids: CASSLGTGVNQPQHF. The chain joins TRBV28 to TRBJ1-5; TRBD1 aligns across 10 bases. This CDR3 spans 15 amino acids. The ends lost 2 bases at V and 4 bases at J; junction bases unmatched: 2. The germline V gene has CDR1 MDHEN and CDR2 SYDVKM.

V is TRBV3-1 (or the pseudogene TRBV3-2) and J is TRBJ2-7; 7 bases are a match to TRBD2. This CDR3 contains 15 residues. CDR1 is LGHDT and CDR2 is YNNKEL in the germline V gene (reference sequence). The junction had 5 bases not matched to a gene; V was cut back by 1 base and J by 2 bases. The CDR3 here is CASSQVGAGAYEQYF. CDR3 nucleotides: TGTGCCAGCAGCCAAGTGGGCGCGGGAGCCTACGAGCAGTACTTC.

The V call is TRBV4-3, the J call TRBJ2-5; a possible D gene is TRBD2 (7 bases). Trimming cost V 0 bases and J 6 bases, with 14 bases left between them. From germline, CDR1 is LGHNA and CDR2 YSLEER. The CDR3 is 15 residues long. The CDR3 region has the DNA TGCGCCAGCAGCCAAGATAGGGCGGGGGCACAGACCCAGTACTTC. Amino acids: CASSQDRAGAQTQYF.

The chain joins TRBV5-1 to TRBJ1-2; D is ambiguous. CDR1 and CDR2 (germline): SGHRS, YFSETQ. The CDR3 has 13 amino acids. The germline V and J ends were trimmed by 4 bases and 4 bases, with 11 bases remaining between them. The DNA of the CDR3 is TGCGCCAGCAGCCCTGACAAGCCCTATGGCTACACCTTC. This encodes CASSPDKPYGYTF.

This chain connects TRBV11-2 to TRBJ2-2, with D unclear. Germline CDR1 and CDR2: SGHAT and FQNNGV. The CDR3 totals 10 residues. V lost 6 bases to trimming and J lost 8 bases, with 4 bases between them. CDR3 region: CASREGELFF. The CDR3 DNA reads TGTGCCAGCAGAGAGGGGGAGCTGTTTTTT. The full variable domain, completed using reference TRBV11-2 and TRBJ2-2, is EAGVAQSPRYKIIEKRQSVAFWCNPISGHATLYWYQQILGQGPKLLIQFQNNGVVDDSQLPKDRFSAERLKGVDSTLKIQPAKLEDSAVYLCASREGELFFGEGSRLTVL.

This chain joins TRBV19 and TRBJ2-5; 7 positions match TRBD1. The germline V gene has CDR1 LNHDA and CDR2 SQIVND (reference sequence). The CDR3 totals 16 residues. J was trimmed by 4 bases and V by 3 bases; bases with no gene match: 11. CDR3 in DNA: TGTGCCAGTAGTATCGGACAGGCTGGATTGGGAGAGACCCAGTACTTC. It codes for CASSIGQAGLGETQYF.

The rearrangement uses TRBV11-2 and TRBJ2-1; TRBD2 might be the D (5 bases). Trimming left V 5 bases short and J 3 bases short, with 23 bases between. Germline V gene lookup returns CDR1 SGHAT and CDR2 FQNNGV. CDR3 length: 18 amino acids. In DNA form, the CDR3 reads TGTGCCAGCAGCGCACCCCGGGCGGAGCGGATCATCTACAATGAGCAGTTCTTC. The encoded protein is CASSAPRAERIIYNEQFF.

This rearrangement joins TRBV7-9 to TRBJ1-6; 7 nucleotides match TRBD1. Germline V lookup: CDR1 SEHNR, CDR2 FQNEAQ (reference sequence). V shed 4 bases, J shed 7 bases, and the junction held 7 bases outside the gene matches. The CDR3 sequence is 15 residues long. CDR3 DNA sequence: TGTGCCAGCAGCTCGACACAGGGGAGGAATTCACCCCTCCACTTT. As protein: CASSSTQGRNSPLHF.

The chain recombines TRBV4-2 with TRBJ2-5; the match to TRBD2 covers 8 bases. Trimming cost V 0 bases and J 5 bases; bases outside gene matches: 8. Germline CDR1 and CDR2: LGHNA and YNFKEQ. The CDR3 is 16 residues long. CDR3 in amino acids: CASSQDTGGASETQYF. CDR3 nucleotide sequence: TGTGCCAGCAGCCAAGATACCGGGGGGGCCTCGGAGACCCAGTACTTC.

This chain uses TRBV29-1 with TRBJ1-4; 8 nucleotides line up with TRBD1. The CDR3 spans 13 residues. CDR1 is SQVTM and CDR2 is ANQGSEA in the germline V gene. Trimming cost V 4 bases and J 8 bases; bases outside gene matches: 6. The CDR3 nucleotides read TGCAGCGTTGGGCAGGGGGCTAGGGAAAAACTGTTTTTT. This gives the protein CSVGQGAREKLFF. Looking up the rest from reference TRBV29-1 and TRBJ1-4 gives the full variable domain: SAVISQKPSRDICQRGTSLTIQCQVDSQVTMMFWYRQQPGQSLTLIATANQGSEATYESGFVIDKFPISRPNLTFSTLTVSNMSPEDSSIYLCSVGQGAREKLFFGSGTQLSVL.

This sequence joins TRBV6-5 and TRBJ1-4; D is uncertain. CDR1 is MNHEY, CDR2 SVGAGI, per germline. The CDR3 runs to 14 residues. Trimming took 4 bases from V and 3 from J, leaving 9 bases between them. The chain's CDR3 is CASSSGSPNEKLFF. CDR3 nucleotides: TGTGCCAGCAGTTCTGGGAGCCCTAATGAAAAACTGTTTTTT.

The chain has TRBV3-1 (or the pseudogene TRBV3-2) and TRBJ2-5; weak D call: TRBD2 (5 bases). Trimming left V 4 bases short and J 4 bases short, with 16 bases between. CDR3 length equals 15 residues. CDR1 LGHDT and CDR2 YNNKEL come from the germline V gene (reference sequence). Here the CDR3 DNA reads TGTGCCAGCAGCCGAGGGTCCGAGAAGGGAGAGACCCAGTACTTC. Translating it yields CASSRGSEKGETQYF.

V gene TRBV6-6 combines with J gene TRBJ1-4, with D tentatively TRBD1 (6 bases). This CDR3 spans 16 amino acids. V lost 2 bases and J lost 4, with 14 bases in between. CDR1 is MNHNY and CDR2 is SVGAGI in the germline V gene (reference sequence). CDR3 in DNA: TGTGCCAGCAGTTACCTAGGGGGGGCCGGTAATGAAAAACTGTTTTTT. Translating gives CASSYLGGAGNEKLFF.

This clone has only one observation. V usage is TRBV27 and J usage is TRBJ2-2; a weak D match, TRBD1 (6 bases). The germline V and J ends were trimmed by 0 bases and 3 bases, with 11 bases remaining between them. The CDR3 covers 16 residues. The germline V gene encodes CDR1 MNHEY and CDR2 SMNVEV (reference sequence). This CDR3 reads CASSLSGTQYTGELFF. Here the CDR3 DNA reads TGTGCCAGCAGTTTATCCGGGACACAATACACCGGGGAGCTGTTTTTT.

V and J are TRBV7-8 and TRBJ1-1; no clear D. The CDR3 loop spans 13 amino acids. Germline loops: CDR1 SGHVS, CDR2 FQNEAQ. Trimming removed 7 bases at V and 7 bases at J, with 16 bases between. The CDR3 region has the DNA TGTGCCAGCAACCCGATGGGTAGCTTTGAAGCTTTCTTT. Protein sequence: CASNPMGSFEAFF.